Described below is a single TCR beta chain sequence and its context. The antigen this receptor binds is unknown. Per-base quality was not reported, and no clone a single base away is much larger than it. The germline V gene encodes CDR1 MDHEN and CDR2 SYDVKM. The CDR3 goes from the cysteine to the phenylalanine over 16 residues. Just the 48-base CDR3 DNA is kept, in frame starting at base 1. After removal of 5 bases from V and 0 bases from J, the junction retains 7 bases not matched to a gene. The CDR3 regions of human TCRbeta chains were analyzed by immunosequencing. On the study's bioinformatics: Repertoire TCRs were matched against a reference library of SARS-CoV-2-specific TCRs generated with the MIRA antigen-specificity platform. Breadth was defined as the fraction of unique TCRs that were SARS-CoV-2-associated, and depth was defined as the fraction of total T cells that were SARS-CoV-2-associated. Each spike-specific TCR was assigned to its reactive spike region and to a CD4 or CD8 class using the MIRA data. Log10-transformed breadth and depth values were compared by one-way ANOVA with Sidak's multiple comparisons tests. The clones in this table, taken by TCRdb from immuneACCESS, are in-frame only. Not every clone is retained; where verified, under half of the shortfall comes from an unresolved V gene, and the cause of the rest is unknown. V and J calls and clone size are those listed in that table; D and trimming were worked out from the DNA. In all, the sample holds roughly 130,000 clones, and around 90% of those were seen once. The ten largest clones take up roughly a sixth of the sample.

This entry is derived from a study of T cell responses to AZD1222 COVID-19 vaccine listed by TCRdb under 2021. Study-wide context: A total of 240 or so trial participants underwent TCR sequencing, of whom roughly 210 had received two doses of AZD1222 and approximately 25 had received two doses of the MenACWY control vaccine. Trial participants were enrolled by age into subgroups of 18-55, 56-69 and 70-plus years, and about 150, 27 and 61 TCR-sequenced participants, respectively, were included in these subgroups. Overall study results and their limits: In the small 56-69-year group, the increase in depth fell short of significance, most likely because of low power. Conclusions about previously exposed vaccinees are limited, since just five to seven AZD1222 recipients were seropositive for SARS-CoV-2 at baseline. Because no day 14 peak-response samples were available, the repertoires could be characterized only after the peak T cell response. Participants were mostly white British, with more females than males. The authors suggested clonal diversity may have been underestimated. Reportedly, close to half of the unique spike-specific TCRs recognized epitopes lying outside the regions that are mutated in the B.1.351 and B.1.1.7 variants. A significant rise in spike-specific TCR breadth and depth was observed after two AZD1222 doses relative to day 0 and relative to MenACWY recipients. CD4 TCRs associated with the vaccine covered the entire spike protein, and the dominant responses were in regions 160-218 and 743-854.

The time point label, read with the paper, signifies: baseline before first vaccination. According to the study, the label for this sample's treatment or condition signals: meningococcal conjugate vaccine given as trial control. Vaccinee samples were obtained from the UK trials COV001 and COV002, which included a single-blind randomized controlled phase 2/3 trial of AZD1222 (ChAdOx1 nCoV-19) in healthy adults. Trial participant PBMC samples were collected at day 0 and day 28 after the second dose for TCRbeta chain sequencing. Rearrangement joined TRBV28 to TRBJ1-3; TRBD1 aligns with 7 central bases. The sample in question was peripheral blood, obtained on day 0 of MenACWY control vaccination. The clonotype comes from an adult in good health. DNA sequence: TGTGCCAGCAGTATTCAGGGACAGAACTCTGGAAACACCATATATTTT. Its amino acids are CASSIQGQNSGNTIYF.